The 8 T cell receptor beta chains given below trace back to one sample, sequenced in a study of graft-versus-host responses after intestinal transplantation. Clones were sequenced by immunoSEQ multiplex PCR, and TCRdb holds only the in-frame ones, with some missing. In the table there are approximately 37,000 clones, just under 90% of which are singletons. The sample was PBMCs, taken 267 days after transplant. Receptors were obtained from a human patient who received an intestinal transplant, so some T cells may come from the graft donor.

This clone occurred a few times. The V gene is TRBV10-1, the J gene TRBJ2-5; a possible D gene is TRBD2 (5 bases). The CDR3 spans 13 residues. The germline V and J ends were trimmed by 3 bases and 4 bases, with 9 bases remaining between them. Germline V gene sequence: CDR1 WNHNN, CDR2 SYGVQD (reference sequence). CDR3 coding DNA: TGCGCCAGCAGTGATCGGGGTGCAGAGACCCAGTACTTC. Its translation is CASSDRGAETQYF.

The J gene is TRBJ2-3, the V gene TRBV7-9; the D gene could be TRBD1 or TRBD2 (5 bases each). Germline lookup yields CDR1 SEHNR and CDR2 FQNEAQ (reference sequence). Trimming took off 5 bases at V and 1 base at J, with 13 bases between the two ends. The CDR3 contains 15 residues. The CDR3 here is CASSQRGMGTDTQYF. CDR3 sequence (DNA): TGTGCCAGCAGCCAGAGGGGAATGGGCACAGATACGCAGTATTTT. Full variable domain (missing parts from reference TRBV7-9 and TRBJ2-3): DTGVSQNPRHKITKRGQNVTFRCDPISEHNRLYWYRQTLGQGPEFLTYFQNEAQLEKSRLLSDRFSAERPKGSFSTLEIQRTEQGDSAMYLCASSQRGMGTDTQYFGPGTRLTVL.

DNA of the CDR3: TGTGCCAGTACTCCTCGGGACAGTTACAATGAGCAGTTCTTC. This encodes CASTPRDSYNEQFF. J is TRBJ2-1 and V is TRBV19; 7 bases agree with TRBD1. The V and J ends lost 7 bases and 4 bases, in that order; junction bases with no gene match: 7. Germline assignment: CDR1 LNHDA and CDR2 SQIVND (reference sequence). The CDR3 runs 14 residues.

The chain carries TRBV7-9 and TRBJ1-4; D uncertain. The CDR3 runs 16 residues. The germline gives CDR1 SEHNR, CDR2 FQNEAQ (reference sequence). Trimming stripped 4 bases from V and 7 bases from J, with 19 bases between. CDR3 loop: CASSSPGEGSGEKLFF. As DNA, the CDR3 is TGTGCCAGCAGCTCACCCGGCGAAGGGTCGGGTGAAAAACTGTTTTTT.

CDR3 nucleotide sequence: TGTGCCAGCAGCCGAATGGACAGGCAGCCCCAGCATTTT. It encodes CASSRMDRQPQHF. The chain has TRBV7-3 and TRBJ1-5; 7 bases are a match to TRBD1. The CDR3 totals 13 residues. The germline V gene encodes CDR1 SGHTA and CDR2 FQGTGA. The J segment lost 7 bases and the V segment lost 5 bases, leaving 5 bases of the junction unmatched.

The rearrangement uses TRBV4-2 and TRBJ2-3; D could derive from TRBD1 or TRBD2 (6 bases each). The CDR3 consists of 15 residues. Trimming stripped 7 bases from V and 2 bases from J, with 16 bases between. Germline V CDR1 and CDR2: LGHNA, YNFKEQ. The CDR3 nucleotides are TGTGCCAGCAAACGTCCGGGGGCCCCCACAGATACGCAGTATTTT. Its translation is CASKRPGAPTDTQYF.

The chain has TRBV27 and TRBJ2-7, with D hard to call. This CDR3 is built from 15 residues. V lost 3 bases and J lost 5, with 17 bases in between. Germline-derived CDR1 and CDR2 are MNHEY and SMNVEV (reference sequence). CDR3 in amino acids: CASSFQDGPQHEQYF. Here the CDR3 DNA reads TGTGCCAGCAGTTTTCAAGACGGCCCTCAGCACGAGCAGTACTTC.

V gene TRBV6-1 combines with J gene TRBJ2-7; 7 bases agree with TRBD1. The CDR3 covers 13 residues. Germline assignment: CDR1 MNHNS and CDR2 SASEGT. J gave up 5 bases and V 6 bases, and 7 bases lay outside the gene matches. The CDR3 spells CASRPIGGNEQYF. The CDR3 nucleotides are TGTGCCAGCAGACCCATAGGGGGCAACGAGCAGTACTTC.